The rows below give T cell receptor beta chains drawn from one sample of a study of T cell responses to AZD1222 COVID-19 vaccine. Libraries were prepared by immunoSEQ multiplex PCR; TCRdb keeps only in-frame clonotypes and omits some of them. This sample has about 150,000 clones; 88% occur once, and the top ten carry approximately 3.1%. The source material was peripheral blood, sampled on day 0 of AZD1222 vaccination. The receptors come from an adult in good health. Both conserved end residues are part of each CDR3. The D gene is left open where the match is weak. Only some rows state a clone size, as once, few, many or a class for expanded clones.

j_gene | v_gene | abundance | d_gene | CDR3nt | CDR3aa
TRBJ1-1 | TRBV9 | . | . | TGTGCCAGCAGCGTAGGGTGGGGCTCGAACACTGAAGCTTTCTTT | CASSVGWGSNTEAFF
TRBJ1-5 | TRBV13 | few | . | TGTGCCAGCAGCAGGGGGGGTCCAAATCAGCCCCAGCATTTT | CASSRGGPNQPQHF
TRBJ2-2 | TRBV6-5 | . | . | TGTGCCAGCAGTAATCCCCCCCCCGGGGAGCTGTTTTTT | CASSNPPPGELFF
TRBJ2-7 | TRBV27 | . | . | TGTGCCAGCGCACAGGGACCCTACGAGCAGTACTTC | CASAQGPYEQYF
TRBJ1-2 | TRBV5-1 | . | . | TGCGCCAGCAGCCCAGAAGATGTGTCCGCCTATTTCTATGGCTACACCTTC | CASSPEDVSAYFYGYTF
TRBJ1-4 | TRBV28 | . | . | TGTGCCAGCAGTTTTGCGGGGCGAGAAAAACTGTTTTTT | CASSFAGREKLFF
TRBJ2-5 | TRBV5-1 | . | . | TGCGCCAGCAGCTTGGGATCGGCGCAAGAGACCCAGTACTTC | CASSLGSAQETQYF
TRBJ2-5 | TRBV3-1/TRBV3-2 | . | . | TGTGCCAGCAGCCAAGGGGGGTCCGTCACAGTGACCCAGTACTTC | CASSQGGSVTVTQYF
TRBJ1-4 | TRBV6-2/TRBV6-3 | . | . | TGTGCCAGCAGTTACTCGATGGCGGACTTTAATGAAAAACTGTTTTTT | CASSYSMADFNEKLFF
TRBJ1-2 | TRBV5-4 | once | . | TGTGCCAGCAGCTCTTCCGGGGGAAGCTATGGCTACACCTTC | CASSSSGGSYGYTF
TRBJ1-4 | TRBV3-1/TRBV3-2 | . | . | TGTGCCAGCAGCTACGGACGGGATGAAAAACTGTTTTTT | CASSYGRDEKLFF
TRBJ1-5 | TRBV2 | . | . | TGTGCCAGCAGTGAAAAAGAGGGACAGCCCCAGCATTTT | CASSEKEGQPQHF
TRBJ1-2 | TRBV7-9 | once | . | TGTGCCAGCAGCTCCGTAGGATATGGCTACACCTTC | CASSSVGYGYTF
TRBJ2-7 | TRBV10-3 | . | . | TGTGCCACGAAGTCAGGTTCGCCTTACGAGCAGTACTTC | CATKSGSPYEQYF
TRBJ1-5 | TRBV24-1 | . | . | TGTGCCACCAGTGATTTGCTCTGGTGTAAACTGAACAATCAGCCCCAGCATTTT | CATSDLLWCKLNNQPQHF
TRBJ1-2 | TRBV19 | . | . | TGTGCCAGTAGTATGGACAGTTATAACTATGGCTACACCTTC | CASSMDSYNYGYTF
TRBJ1-2 | TRBV14 | . | . | TGTGCCAGCAGCCAAGAAAAAGACGGCTACACCTTC | CASSQEKDGYTF
TRBJ2-3 | TRBV9 | . | . | TGTGCCAGCAGGAGGGGGTCGGCAGATACGCAGTATTTT | CASRRGSADTQYF
TRBJ1-5 | TRBV18 | . | . | TGTGCCAGCTCACCAGGGGGAATGGGGCAGCATTTT | CASSPGGMGQHF
TRBJ2-7 | TRBV6-5 | . | TRBD1 | TGTGCCAGCAGTTACTCGAGAAGGGGGCTTCGGGAGCAGTACTTC | CASSYSRRGLREQYF
TRBJ2-6 | TRBV28 | . | TRBD1 | TGTGCCAGCAAGGGGGCGGGCTCTGGGGCCAACGTCCTGACTTTC | CASKGAGSGANVLTF
TRBJ1-2 | TRBV5-5 | . | TRBD1 | TGTGCCAGCAGCCGCGGACAGGGCTATGGCTACACCTTC | CASSRGQGYGYTF
TRBJ2-7 | TRBV7-2 | . | TRBD1 | TGTGCCAGCAGGGAGTGGACAGGCTCCTACGAGCAGTACTTC | CASREWTGSYEQYF
TRBJ2-7 | TRBV10-3 | . | TRBD2 | TGTGCCATCAGTGAGGGAGCGGGGGGCGGCTACGAGCAGTACTTC | CAISEGAGGGYEQYF
TRBJ1-1 | TRBV6-1 | . | . | TGTGCCAGCAGTGAAGAGGTAAACACTGAAGCTTTCTTT | CASSEEVNTEAFF
TRBJ2-7 | TRBV28 | . | . | TGTGCCAGCAGTTTATCGCTCTACGAGCAGTACTTC | CASSLSLYEQYF
TRBJ1-4 | TRBV18 | . | TRBD1 | TGTGCCAGCTCAACGGACAGGAATGAAAAACTGTTTTTT | CASSTDRNEKLFF
TRBJ1-2 | TRBV3-1/TRBV3-2 | . | . | TGTGCCAGCAGCCACCGGGGAGGGCTGGTACGTGGCTACACCTTC | CASSHRGGLVRGYTF
TRBJ2-3 | TRBV5-1 | . | . | TGCGCCAGCAGCACCGGGACGGCGCGGGCAGATACGCAGTATTTT | CASSTGTARADTQYF
TRBJ2-3 | TRBV5-1 | . | TRBD2 | TGCGCCAGCAGCGGGGGGCAACTAGCGGGGTTCACAGATACGCAGTATTTT | CASSGGQLAGFTDTQYF
TRBJ2-2 | TRBV11-2 | . | . | TGTGCCAGCAGCACAGGGCAAGGTGGGGAGCTGTTTTTT | CASSTGQGGELFF
TRBJ2-2 | TRBV21-1 | . | . | TGTGCCAGCAGTAGACAGGGTGAGGGAGACGGGGAGCTGTTTTTT | CASSRQGEGDGELFF
TRBJ2-1 | TRBV5-1 | . | TRBD2 | TGCGCCAGCAGCCCCATAGCGGGGAGGTCGAATGAGCAGTTCTTC | CASSPIAGRSNEQFF
TRBJ2-2 | TRBV6-6 | . | TRBD2 | TGTGCCAGCAGTTACTTGACCCAAGGACTAGGCGGGGAGCTGTTTTTT | CASSYLTQGLGGELFF
TRBJ1-2 | TRBV5-6 | once | . | TGTGCCAGCAGCTTGGAGGGCAGAAACTATGGCTACACCTTC | CASSLEGRNYGYTF
TRBJ1-4 | TRBV7-2 | . | TRBD1 | TGTGCCAGCAGGCAAGGGGGCCCTAATGAAAAACTGTTTTTT | CASRQGGPNEKLFF
TRBJ2-1 | TRBV18 | . | TRBD1 | TGTGCCAGCTCAACCGGGACAGGGGTGTACAATGAGCAGTTCTTC | CASSTGTGVYNEQFF
TRBJ1-1 | TRBV29-1 | . | TRBD1 | TGCAGCGCAGGGACAGGGGTCACTGAAGCTTTCTTT | CSAGTGVTEAFF
TRBJ2-1 | TRBV5-1 | . | . | TGCGCCAGCAGCAGGCAGGGAACCTACAATGAGCAGTTCTTC | CASSRQGTYNEQFF
TRBJ2-2 | TRBV7-8 | . | TRBD2 | TGTGCCAGCAGCTCCTTGACCTTAGCGGGGGTGGCCGGGGAGCTGTTTTTT | CASSSLTLAGVAGELFF
TRBJ1-1 | TRBV9 | . | . | TGTGCCAGCAGCGTAGAGGTGGAGGGAAGCGCTGAAGCTTTCTTT | CASSVEVEGSAEAFF
TRBJ1-2 | TRBV10-3 | . | . | TGTGCCATCAGTGAAGGGACGAAGAATGGCTACACCTTC | CAISEGTKNGYTF
TRBJ2-5 | TRBV6-1 | . | . | TGTGCCAGCAGTGAAGCATTCGGCGGGCGGACCCAGTACTTC | CASSEAFGGRTQYF
TRBJ2-7 | TRBV5-4 | once | TRBD2 | TGTGCCAGCAGCCCGGGACTAGCGGGGGACAAGGAGCAGTACTTC | CASSPGLAGDKEQYF
TRBJ1-1 | TRBV3-1/TRBV3-2 | . | . | TGTGCCAGCAGCCAGGGAAACACTGAAGCTTTCTTT | CASSQGNTEAFF
TRBJ1-2 | TRBV29-1 | . | . | TGCAGCGTTGTAAAGCAGTACTATGGCTACACCTTC | CSVVKQYYGYTF
TRBJ2-2 | TRBV4-3 | . | . | TGCGCCAGCAGCCAAGGATTAGGGGCTGGCACCGGGGAGCTGTTTTTT | CASSQGLGAGTGELFF
TRBJ2-1 | TRBV10-2 | . | TRBD2 | TGCGCCAGCAGTCCTCCTCAAGCGGGGGTCCGCAATGAGCAGTTCTTC | CASSPPQAGVRNEQFF
TRBJ1-4 | TRBV2 | . | . | TGTGCCGGCGGGGGAAATAATGAAAAACTGTTTTTT | CAGGGNNEKLFF
TRBJ1-2 | TRBV3-1/TRBV3-2 | . | . | TGTGCCAGCAGCCCAGGGGTGGGTGGCTACACCTTC | CASSPGVGGYTF
TRBJ1-2 | TRBV28 | . | . | TGTGCCAGCAGTCTCCGAATGGCAGGGAATGGCTACACCTTC | CASSLRMAGNGYTF
TRBJ1-1 | TRBV7-9 | . | . | TGTGCCAGCACACAGGACAGCATGAACACTGAAGCTTTCTTT | CASTQDSMNTEAFF
TRBJ1-4 | TRBV7-2 | . | . | TGTGCCAGCAGCAGAGACAGGGAAAAACTGTTTTTT | CASSRDREKLFF
TRBJ2-3 | TRBV10-2 | . | . | TGCGCCAGCAGGGAGGGCGGAGATACGCAGTATTTT | CASREGGDTQYF
TRBJ2-7 | TRBV5-1 | . | . | TGCGCCAGCAGCTTGGGTCAGGGGAACTACGAGCAGTACTTC | CASSLGQGNYEQYF
TRBJ1-2 | TRBV18 | . | . | TGTGCCAGCTCACTCCAAGACAGAAGCTATGGCTACACCTTC | CASSLQDRSYGYTF
TRBJ2-3 | TRBV3-1/TRBV3-2 | . | . | TGTGCCAGCAGCCAAGTTGCGGGGGCGCGTAATACGCAGTATTTT | CASSQVAGARNTQYF
TRBJ2-7 | TRBV5-1 | . | . | TGCGCCAGCAGCTTGGGGCAGGGTATTTCTCACGAGCAGTACTTC | CASSLGQGISHEQYF
TRBJ2-7 | TRBV2 | once | . | TGTGCCAGCAGTGAAATCGGAAAGGGTCGCCACGAGCAGTACTTC | CASSEIGKGRHEQYF